A selection of T cell receptor beta chains follows, all from one sample in a study of blood T cell repertoires in COVID-19. Produced via immunoSEQ multiplex PCR; TCRdb's table is partial and in-frame only. The data hold over 100,000 clones, with over 80% observed a single time. The material sequenced was PBMCs or T cells enriched from blood (not recorded which). The source of these receptors is a young woman who had recovered from COVID-19. Both conserved end residues are part of each CDR3. A D gene is named only where the DNA matches it firmly. Only some rows state a clone size, as once, few, many or a class for expanded clones.

v_call: TRBV7-3
d_call: NA
clone_size: NA
j_call: TRBJ2-5
cdr3_aa: CASSLTRTDQETQYF
cdr3_nt: TGTGCCAGCAGCTTAACCCGGACAGATCAAGAGACCCAGTACTTC

v_call: TRBV4-2
d_call: TRBD1
clone_size: few
j_call: TRBJ1-6
cdr3_aa: CASRREQGNSPLHF
cdr3_nt: TGTGCCAGCCGCAGGGAACAGGGGAATTCACCCCTCCACTTT

v_call: TRBV6-4
d_call: NA
clone_size: few
j_call: TRBJ1-5
cdr3_aa: CASAGSSNQPQHF
cdr3_nt: TGTGCCAGCGCGGGGAGTAGCAATCAGCCCCAGCATTTT

v_call: TRBV4-2
d_call: TRBD2
clone_size: few
j_call: TRBJ2-7
cdr3_aa: CASSRELAGDYEQYF
cdr3_nt: TGTGCCAGCAGCCGAGAACTAGCGGGAGACTACGAGCAGTACTTC

v_call: TRBV7-9
d_call: TRBD1
clone_size: NA
j_call: TRBJ1-4
cdr3_aa: CASSRRGGAGEKLFF
cdr3_nt: TGTGCCAGCAGCCGTCGAGGGGGCGCGGGTGAAAAACTGTTTTTT

v_call: TRBV5-1
d_call: TRBD1
clone_size: NA
j_call: TRBJ1-4
cdr3_aa: CASAGQNEKLFF
cdr3_nt: TGCGCCAGCGCGGGACAGAATGAAAAACTGTTTTTT

v_call: TRBV6-1
d_call: TRBD1
clone_size: NA
j_call: TRBJ1-1
cdr3_aa: CASSDPGQMNTEAFF
cdr3_nt: TGTGCCAGCAGTGATCCGGGACAGATGAACACTGAAGCTTTCTTT

v_call: TRBV5-4
d_call: NA
clone_size: NA
j_call: TRBJ2-6
cdr3_aa: CASSTGASGANVLTF
cdr3_nt: TGTGCCAGCAGTACAGGTGCCTCTGGGGCCAACGTCCTGACTTTC

v_call: TRBV5-1
d_call: NA
clone_size: NA
j_call: TRBJ1-1
cdr3_aa: CASSLSHMTEAFF
cdr3_nt: TGCGCCAGCAGCTTGAGTCACATGACTGAAGCTTTCTTT

v_call: TRBV7-9
d_call: TRBD1
clone_size: NA
j_call: TRBJ1-2
cdr3_aa: CASSPGQGSVYGYTF
cdr3_nt: TGTGCCAGCAGCCCCGGACAGGGGTCTGTCTATGGCTACACCTTC

v_call: TRBV4-2
d_call: TRBD2
clone_size: NA
j_call: TRBJ2-3
cdr3_aa: CASSQVTSGRAGTDTQYF
cdr3_nt: TGTGCCAGCAGCCAAGTTACTAGCGGGAGGGCCGGCACAGATACGCAGTATTTT

v_call: TRBV6-5
d_call: NA
clone_size: NA
j_call: TRBJ2-1
cdr3_aa: CASSYSRYNEQFF
cdr3_nt: TGTGCCAGCAGTTACTCCAGGTACAATGAGCAGTTCTTC

v_call: TRBV18
d_call: NA
clone_size: NA
j_call: TRBJ1-2
cdr3_aa: CASSPGLGGGYTF
cdr3_nt: TGTGCCAGCTCACCTGGATTGGGGGGTGGCTACACCTTC

v_call: TRBV7-3
d_call: NA
clone_size: NA
j_call: TRBJ2-2
cdr3_aa: CASGAQPNTGELFF
cdr3_nt: TGTGCCAGCGGGGCACAGCCGAACACCGGGGAGCTGTTTTTT

v_call: TRBV7-3
d_call: NA
clone_size: NA
j_call: TRBJ1-1
cdr3_aa: CASSRGALTEAFF
cdr3_nt: TGTGCCAGCAGCCGGGGGGCGCTGACTGAAGCTTTCTTT

v_call: TRBV7-2
d_call: TRBD1
clone_size: NA
j_call: TRBJ2-3
cdr3_aa: CASSTQGLGSTDTQYF
cdr3_nt: TGTGCCAGCAGCACACAGGGGCTTGGAAGCACAGATACGCAGTATTTT

v_call: TRBV19
d_call: TRBD1
clone_size: NA
j_call: TRBJ1-2
cdr3_aa: CASSIQGAPYGYTF
cdr3_nt: TGTGCCAGTAGTATCCAGGGGGCTCCCTATGGCTACACCTTC

v_call: TRBV7-2
d_call: NA
clone_size: NA
j_call: TRBJ1-2
cdr3_aa: CASSSNRRGARGYTF
cdr3_nt: TGTGCCAGCAGCTCTAACAGGCGGGGGGCTAGGGGCTACACCTTC

v_call: TRBV5-4
d_call: NA
clone_size: few
j_call: TRBJ2-1
cdr3_aa: CASSLTGYEQFF
cdr3_nt: TGTGCCAGCAGCTTAACAGGGTATGAGCAGTTCTTC

v_call: TRBV30
d_call: NA
clone_size: NA
j_call: TRBJ1-3
cdr3_aa: CAWTTTGRLSGNTIYF
cdr3_nt: TGTGCCTGGACGACAACAGGAAGGCTCTCTGGAAACACCATATATTTT

v_call: TRBV10-3
d_call: NA
clone_size: NA
j_call: TRBJ1-2
cdr3_aa: CAIRGQRGVGYTF
cdr3_nt: TGTGCCATCAGAGGACAGCGAGGTGTGGGCTACACCTTC

v_call: TRBV28
d_call: TRBD2
clone_size: NA
j_call: TRBJ2-4
cdr3_aa: CASSPGGLWLAKNIQYF
cdr3_nt: TGTGCCAGCAGTCCGGGGGGTCTCTGGCTAGCCAAAAACATTCAGTACTTC

v_call: TRBV5-6
d_call: NA
clone_size: NA
j_call: TRBJ2-5
cdr3_aa: CASSLYRTGWLETQYF
cdr3_nt: TGTGCCAGCAGCTTGTACCGAACGGGGTGGTTGGAGACCCAGTACTTC

v_call: TRBV7-9
d_call: NA
clone_size: NA
j_call: TRBJ2-7
cdr3_aa: CASSLSHSLAYYEQYF
cdr3_nt: TGTGCCAGCAGCTTATCCCACTCTCTAGCGTACTACGAGCAGTACTTC

v_call: TRBV6-4
d_call: NA
clone_size: NA
j_call: TRBJ2-1
cdr3_aa: CASSADLLVGEQFF
cdr3_nt: TGTGCCAGCAGTGCCGACCTACTAGTAGGTGAGCAGTTCTTC

v_call: TRBV7-2
d_call: NA
clone_size: NA
j_call: TRBJ2-5
cdr3_aa: CASSLNSQETQYF
cdr3_nt: TGTGCCAGCAGCCTCAATAGCCAAGAGACCCAGTACTTC

v_call: TRBV7-9
d_call: TRBD2
clone_size: NA
j_call: TRBJ2-3
cdr3_aa: CASSHTLTGAGGQNTQYF
cdr3_nt: TGTGCCAGCAGCCACACCCTCACGGGAGCGGGAGGGCAAAATACGCAGTATTTT

v_call: TRBV7-2
d_call: NA
clone_size: NA
j_call: TRBJ2-2
cdr3_aa: CASSLAARNTGELFF
cdr3_nt: TGTGCCAGCAGCTTAGCAGCCCGCAACACCGGGGAGCTGTTTTTT

v_call: TRBV5-1
d_call: NA
clone_size: NA
j_call: TRBJ1-4
cdr3_aa: CASSSQGANEKLFF
cdr3_nt: TGCGCCAGCAGCTCACAGGGAGCTAATGAAAAACTGTTTTTT

v_call: TRBV15
d_call: TRBD2
clone_size: NA
j_call: TRBJ2-3
cdr3_aa: CATSGGRGVADTQYF
cdr3_nt: TGTGCCACCAGCGGTGGTCGGGGGGTGGCAGATACGCAGTATTTT

v_call: TRBV27
d_call: NA
clone_size: NA
j_call: TRBJ1-2
cdr3_aa: CASRPPGNYGYTF
cdr3_nt: TGTGCCAGCAGGCCACCGGGTAACTATGGCTACACCTTC

v_call: TRBV7-2
d_call: NA
clone_size: NA
j_call: TRBJ2-1
cdr3_aa: CASSLGSRVYEQFF
cdr3_nt: TGTGCCAGCAGCTTAGGTAGCCGGGTCTATGAGCAGTTCTTC

v_call: TRBV6-5
d_call: TRBD2
clone_size: once
j_call: TRBJ2-7
cdr3_aa: CASSGRAPYEQYF
cdr3_nt: TGTGCCAGCAGCGGGAGGGCCCCCTACGAGCAGTACTTC

v_call: TRBV7-6
d_call: TRBD1
clone_size: once
j_call: TRBJ1-6
cdr3_aa: CASSLGRDSNSPLHF
cdr3_nt: TGTGCCAGCAGCTTAGGGCGGGACAGTAATTCACCCCTCCACTTT

v_call: TRBV9
d_call: NA
clone_size: NA
j_call: TRBJ1-2
cdr3_aa: CASSVGQNYGYTF
cdr3_nt: TGTGCCAGCAGCGTAGGACAGAACTATGGCTACACCTTC

v_call: TRBV2
d_call: TRBD1
clone_size: few
j_call: TRBJ2-2
cdr3_aa: CASSRDRGSGELFF
cdr3_nt: TGTGCCAGCAGTCGAGACAGGGGATCGGGGGAGCTGTTTTTT

v_call: TRBV24-1
d_call: TRBD1
clone_size: NA
j_call: TRBJ1-6
cdr3_aa: CATSEPDRAIGNSPLHF
cdr3_nt: TGTGCCACCAGTGAGCCGGACAGGGCCATCGGGAATTCACCCCTCCACTTT

v_call: TRBV28
d_call: NA
clone_size: NA
j_call: TRBJ1-1
cdr3_aa: CASSFGGGTEAFF
cdr3_nt: TGTGCCAGCAGTTTCGGGGGAGGCACTGAAGCTTTCTTT

v_call: TRBV29-1
d_call: NA
clone_size: NA
j_call: TRBJ2-2
cdr3_aa: CSSEANVNTGELFF
cdr3_nt: TGCAGCTCTGAGGCGAATGTGAACACCGGGGAGCTGTTTTTT

v_call: TRBV28
d_call: NA
clone_size: NA
j_call: TRBJ1-2
cdr3_aa: CPPAGGGRAYGYTF
cdr3_nt: TGCCCCCCGGCGGGGGGGGGCCGGGCCTATGGCTACACCTTC

v_call: TRBV28
d_call: TRBD1
clone_size: NA
j_call: TRBJ2-7
cdr3_aa: CASGQETYEQYF
cdr3_nt: TGTGCCAGCGGACAGGAGACCTACGAGCAGTACTTC

v_call: TRBV30
d_call: NA
clone_size: NA
j_call: TRBJ1-1
cdr3_aa: CAWSVRYAEAFF
cdr3_nt: TGTGCCTGGAGTGTACGGTACGCTGAAGCTTTCTTT

v_call: TRBV11-3
d_call: NA
clone_size: once
j_call: TRBJ1-1
cdr3_aa: CASSRGENTEAFF
cdr3_nt: TGTGCCAGCAGCCGCGGGGAAAACACTGAAGCTTTCTTT

v_call: TRBV6-2/TRBV6-3
d_call: TRBD1
clone_size: NA
j_call: TRBJ2-7
cdr3_aa: CASSYSTGATHEQYF
cdr3_nt: TGTGCCAGCAGTTACTCGACAGGGGCTACTCACGAGCAGTACTTC

v_call: TRBV19
d_call: NA
clone_size: NA
j_call: TRBJ2-3
cdr3_aa: CASSIGESADTQYF
cdr3_nt: TGTGCCAGTAGTATAGGGGAGAGCGCAGATACGCAGTATTTT

v_call: TRBV5-1
d_call: NA
clone_size: NA
j_call: TRBJ2-1
cdr3_aa: CASSLAFNEQFF
cdr3_nt: TGCGCCAGCAGCTTGGCTTTTAATGAGCAGTTCTTC

v_call: TRBV6-5
d_call: TRBD1
clone_size: NA
j_call: TRBJ2-1
cdr3_aa: CASSYSTGQFNEQFF
cdr3_nt: TGTGCCAGCAGTTACTCGACAGGGCAGTTCAATGAGCAGTTCTTC

v_call: TRBV4-3
d_call: TRBD2
clone_size: NA
j_call: TRBJ2-3
cdr3_aa: CASSQAASGSTDTQYF
cdr3_nt: TGCGCCAGCAGCCAAGCCGCTAGCGGGAGCACAGATACGCAGTATTTT

v_call: TRBV25-1
d_call: NA
clone_size: once
j_call: TRBJ1-2
cdr3_aa: CASSARESSGYTF
cdr3_nt: TGTGCCAGCAGTGCCAGGGAATCCTCCGGCTACACCTTC

v_call: TRBV5-5
d_call: NA
clone_size: NA
j_call: TRBJ1-2
cdr3_aa: CASSPSPQGRRYGYTF
cdr3_nt: TGTGCCAGCAGCCCCTCCCCCCAGGGCAGACGATATGGCTACACCTTC

v_call: TRBV4-2
d_call: NA
clone_size: NA
j_call: TRBJ1-3
cdr3_aa: CASSPSSGVGNTIYF
cdr3_nt: TGTGCCAGCAGCCCAAGTTCAGGTGTGGGAAACACCATATATTTT

v_call: TRBV19
d_call: NA
clone_size: NA
j_call: TRBJ2-3
cdr3_aa: CASSIDRRDPQYF
cdr3_nt: TGTGCCAGTAGTATAGATCGGAGAGATCCGCAGTATTTT

v_call: TRBV10-3
d_call: NA
clone_size: NA
j_call: TRBJ2-7
cdr3_aa: CATGGTVGKGSYEQYF
cdr3_nt: TGTGCCACAGGGGGGACGGTTGGGAAAGGCTCCTACGAGCAGTACTTC

v_call: TRBV11-2
d_call: NA
clone_size: NA
j_call: TRBJ2-7
cdr3_aa: CASPHPRDSLSSYEQYF
cdr3_nt: TGTGCCAGCCCCCACCCCCGCGACAGCCTCAGCTCCTACGAGCAGTACTTC

v_call: TRBV4-3
d_call: NA
clone_size: NA
j_call: TRBJ2-3
cdr3_aa: CASSHGQYTDTQYF
cdr3_nt: TGCGCCAGCAGCCACGGACAGTACACAGATACGCAGTATTTT

v_call: TRBV4-1
d_call: NA
clone_size: NA
j_call: TRBJ2-6
cdr3_aa: CASRGGQSSGANVLTF
cdr3_nt: TGCGCCAGCAGGGGGGGACAGAGCTCTGGGGCCAACGTCCTGACTTTC

v_call: TRBV7-8
d_call: NA
clone_size: NA
j_call: TRBJ1-5
cdr3_aa: CASSLAGGRSQPQHF
cdr3_nt: TGTGCCAGCAGCTTAGCCGGAGGGAGGTCTCAGCCCCAGCATTTT

v_call: TRBV6-5
d_call: TRBD1
clone_size: NA
j_call: TRBJ2-7
cdr3_aa: CASSPDRGRITYF
cdr3_nt: TGTGCCAGCAGCCCGGACAGGGGGCGAATAACGTACTTC

v_call: TRBV28
d_call: NA
clone_size: NA
j_call: TRBJ2-7
cdr3_aa: CASSLIYEQYF
cdr3_nt: TGTGCCAGCAGCCTTATTTACGAGCAGTACTTC